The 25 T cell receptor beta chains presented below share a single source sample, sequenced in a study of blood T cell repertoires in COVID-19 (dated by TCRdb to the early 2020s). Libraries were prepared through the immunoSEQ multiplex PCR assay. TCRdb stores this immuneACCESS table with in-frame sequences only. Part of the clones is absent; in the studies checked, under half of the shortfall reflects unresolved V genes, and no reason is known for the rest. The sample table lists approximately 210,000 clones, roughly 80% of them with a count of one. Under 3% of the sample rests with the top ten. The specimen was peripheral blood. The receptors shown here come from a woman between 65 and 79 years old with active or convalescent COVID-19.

The CDR3: CSVGGTASSYEQYF. CDR3 coding DNA: TGCAGCGTGGGCGGGACAGCTAGCTCATACGAGCAGTACTTC. V and J are TRBV29-1 and TRBJ2-7; possibly TRBD1 for D (7 bases). CDR1 and CDR2 (germline): SQVTM, ANQGSEA. The V end lost 6 bases, the J end lost 4 bases, and 19 bases lay between the germline ends. The CDR3 totals 14 residues.

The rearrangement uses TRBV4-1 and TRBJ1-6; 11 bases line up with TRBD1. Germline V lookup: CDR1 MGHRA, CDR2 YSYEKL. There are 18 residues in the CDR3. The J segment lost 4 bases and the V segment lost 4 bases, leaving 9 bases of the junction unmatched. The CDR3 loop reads CASSLRLGTGGYNSPLHF. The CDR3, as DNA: TGCGCCAGCAGCCTCAGACTGGGGACAGGGGGTTATAATTCACCCCTCCACTTT.

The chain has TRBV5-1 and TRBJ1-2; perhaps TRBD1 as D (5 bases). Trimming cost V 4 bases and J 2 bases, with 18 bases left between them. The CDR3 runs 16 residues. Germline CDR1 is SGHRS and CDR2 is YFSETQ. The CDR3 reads CASSIRPGLVNYGYTF. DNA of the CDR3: TGCGCCAGCAGCATCAGACCAGGGCTGGTAAACTATGGCTACACCTTC.

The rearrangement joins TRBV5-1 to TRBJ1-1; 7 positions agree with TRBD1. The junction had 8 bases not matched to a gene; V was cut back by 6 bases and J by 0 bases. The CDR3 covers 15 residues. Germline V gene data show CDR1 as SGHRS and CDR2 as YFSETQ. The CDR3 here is CASTRAGGMNTEAFF. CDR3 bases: TGCGCCAGCACCAGGGCAGGGGGTATGAACACTGAAGCTTTCTTT. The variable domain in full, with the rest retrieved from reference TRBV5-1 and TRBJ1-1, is KAGVTQTPRYLIKTRGQQVTLSCSPISGHRSVSWYQQTPGQGLQFLFEYFSETQRNKGNFPGRFSGRQFSNSRSEMNVSTLELGDSALYLCASTRAGGMNTEAFFGQGTRLTVV.

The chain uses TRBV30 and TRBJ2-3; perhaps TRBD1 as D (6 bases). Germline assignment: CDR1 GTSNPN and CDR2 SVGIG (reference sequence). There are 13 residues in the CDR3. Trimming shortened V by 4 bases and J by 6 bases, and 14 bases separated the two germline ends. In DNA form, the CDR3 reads TGTGCCTGGAACGGTAGAAGGGGGGATACGCAGTATTTT. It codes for CAWNGRRGDTQYF.

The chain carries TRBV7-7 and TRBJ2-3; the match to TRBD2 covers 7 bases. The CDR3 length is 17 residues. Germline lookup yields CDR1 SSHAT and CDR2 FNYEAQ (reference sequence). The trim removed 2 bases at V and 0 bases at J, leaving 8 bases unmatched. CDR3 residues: CASSLSLSGVSTDTQYF. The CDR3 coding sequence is TGTGCCAGCAGCTTAAGTTTAAGCGGGGTGAGCACAGATACGCAGTATTTT.

The CDR3 here is CAISKPGQGTDTQYF. CDR3 in DNA: TGTGCCATTTCCAAGCCGGGACAGGGCACAGATACGCAGTATTTT. This chain uses TRBV28 with TRBJ2-3; 8 nucleotides align to TRBD1. Per the germline V gene, CDR1 is MDHEN and CDR2 is SYDVKM. The CDR3 is 15 amino acids. Germline trimming cut 10 bases from V and 1 base from J; bases unmatched to any gene: 10.

Here the CDR3 reads CAWKGQPNQPQHF. The CDR3 DNA is TGTGCCTGGAAGGGACAGCCCAATCAGCCCCAGCATTTT. The chain employs TRBV30 and TRBJ1-5, with 7 bases aligning to TRBD1. This CDR3 comprises 13 residues. From germline, CDR1 is GTSNPN and CDR2 SVGIG (reference sequence). J was trimmed by 3 bases and V by 4 bases; bases with no gene match: 3.

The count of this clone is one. Here the CDR3 reads CASSGIGGGSPNGYTF. CDR3 nucleotides: TGTGCCAGCAGTGGGATAGGCGGCGGGTCACCTAATGGCTACACCTTC. The gene calls are TRBV25-1 and TRBJ1-2, with D unclear. In germline, CDR1 is MGHDK, CDR2 SYGVNS. This CDR3 is 16 amino acids long. V lost 4 bases and J 6 bases, leaving 21 bases between the germline ends.

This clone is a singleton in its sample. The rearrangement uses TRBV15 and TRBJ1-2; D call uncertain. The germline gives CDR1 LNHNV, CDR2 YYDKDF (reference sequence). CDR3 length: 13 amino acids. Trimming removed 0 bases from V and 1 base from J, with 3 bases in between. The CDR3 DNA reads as TGTGCCACCAGCAGAGATCGTAACTATGGCTACACCTTC. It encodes CATSRDRNYGYTF.

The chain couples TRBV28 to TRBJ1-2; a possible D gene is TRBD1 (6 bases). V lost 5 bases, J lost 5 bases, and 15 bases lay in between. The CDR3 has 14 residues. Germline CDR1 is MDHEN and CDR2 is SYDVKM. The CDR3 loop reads CASSAGRGYYGYTF. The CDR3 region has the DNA TGTGCCAGCAGTGCGGGCAGGGGATATTATGGCTACACCTTC.

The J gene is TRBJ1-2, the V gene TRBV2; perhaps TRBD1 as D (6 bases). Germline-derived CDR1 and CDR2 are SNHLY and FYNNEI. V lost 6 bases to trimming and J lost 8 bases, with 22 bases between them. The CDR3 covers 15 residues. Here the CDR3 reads CASRPRQAASVGYTF. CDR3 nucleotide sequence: TGTGCCAGCAGACCCCGACAGGCTGCCTCCGTCGGCTACACCTTC.

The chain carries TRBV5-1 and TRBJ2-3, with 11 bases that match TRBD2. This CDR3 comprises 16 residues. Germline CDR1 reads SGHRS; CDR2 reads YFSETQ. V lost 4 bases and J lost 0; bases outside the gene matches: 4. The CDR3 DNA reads TGCGCCAGCAGCGACGGGACTAGCGGCAGCACAGATACGCAGTATTTT. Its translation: CASSDGTSGSTDTQYF.

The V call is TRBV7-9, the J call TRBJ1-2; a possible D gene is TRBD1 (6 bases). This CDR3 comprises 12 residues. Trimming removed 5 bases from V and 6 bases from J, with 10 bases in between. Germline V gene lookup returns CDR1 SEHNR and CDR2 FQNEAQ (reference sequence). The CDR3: CASSPRGNGYTF. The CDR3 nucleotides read TGTGCCAGCAGCCCCAGGGGCAATGGCTACACCTTC.

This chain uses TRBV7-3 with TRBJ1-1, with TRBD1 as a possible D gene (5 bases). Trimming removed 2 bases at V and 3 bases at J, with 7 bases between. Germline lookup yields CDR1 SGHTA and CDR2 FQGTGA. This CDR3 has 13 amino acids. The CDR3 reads CASSLGGDTEAFF. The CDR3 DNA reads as TGTGCCAGCAGCTTAGGGGGGGACACTGAAGCTTTCTTT.

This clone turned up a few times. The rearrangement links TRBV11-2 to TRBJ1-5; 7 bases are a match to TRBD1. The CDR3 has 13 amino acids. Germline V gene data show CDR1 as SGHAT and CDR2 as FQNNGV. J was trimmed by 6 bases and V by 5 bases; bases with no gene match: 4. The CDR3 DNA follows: TGTGCCAGCAGCCGGGACAGTACTCAGCCCCAGCATTTT. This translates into CASSRDSTQPQHF.

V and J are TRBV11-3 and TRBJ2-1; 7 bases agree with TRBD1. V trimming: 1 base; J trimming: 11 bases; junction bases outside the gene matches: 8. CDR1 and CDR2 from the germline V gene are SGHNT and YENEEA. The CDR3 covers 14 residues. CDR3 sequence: CASSLVHRDSQQFF. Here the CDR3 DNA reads TGTGCCAGCAGCTTAGTCCACCGGGACAGCCAGCAGTTCTTC.

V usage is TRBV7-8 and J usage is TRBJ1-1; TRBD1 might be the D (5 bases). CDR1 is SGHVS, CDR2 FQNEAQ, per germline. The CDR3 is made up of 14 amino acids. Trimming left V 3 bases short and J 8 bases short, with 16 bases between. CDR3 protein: CASSLLDGGDEAFF. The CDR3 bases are TGTGCCAGCAGCTTGTTAGATGGGGGGGACGAAGCTTTCTTT.

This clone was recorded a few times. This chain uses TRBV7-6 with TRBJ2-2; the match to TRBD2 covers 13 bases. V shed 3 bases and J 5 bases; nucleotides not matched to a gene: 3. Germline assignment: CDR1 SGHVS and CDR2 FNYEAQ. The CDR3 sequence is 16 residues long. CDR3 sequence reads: CASSFRTSGGTGELFF. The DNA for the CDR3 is TGTGCCAGCAGCTTTAGGACTAGCGGGGGAACCGGGGAGCTGTTTTTT.

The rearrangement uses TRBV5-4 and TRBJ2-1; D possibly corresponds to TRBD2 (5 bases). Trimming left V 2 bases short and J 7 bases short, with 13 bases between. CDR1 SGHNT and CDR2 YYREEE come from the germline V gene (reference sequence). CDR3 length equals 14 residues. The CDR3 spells CASSFRGSGNEQFF. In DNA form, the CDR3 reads TGTGCCAGCAGCTTCCGTGGGAGTGGGAATGAGCAGTTCTTC.

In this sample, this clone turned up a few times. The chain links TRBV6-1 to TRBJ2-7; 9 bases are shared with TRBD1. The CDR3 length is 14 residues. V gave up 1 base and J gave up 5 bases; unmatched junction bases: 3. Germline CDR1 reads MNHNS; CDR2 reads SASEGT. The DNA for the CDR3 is TGTGCCAGCAGTGAAGGGGACAGGGTCCACGAGCAGTACTTC. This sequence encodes CASSEGDRVHEQYF.

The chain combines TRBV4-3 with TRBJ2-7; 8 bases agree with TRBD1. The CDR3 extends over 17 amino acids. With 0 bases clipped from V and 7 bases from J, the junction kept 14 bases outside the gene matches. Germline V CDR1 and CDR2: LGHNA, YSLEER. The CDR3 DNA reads TGCGCCAGCAGCCAAGATTCGCGAGGACAGGGTAAAGAGGAGCAGTACTTC. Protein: CASSQDSRGQGKEEQYF.

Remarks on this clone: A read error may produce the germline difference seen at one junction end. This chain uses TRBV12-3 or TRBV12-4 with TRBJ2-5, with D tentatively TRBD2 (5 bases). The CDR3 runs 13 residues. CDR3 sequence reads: CASRLGGIETQYF. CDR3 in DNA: TGTGCCAGCAGATTAGGAGGAATAGAGACCCAGTACTTC.

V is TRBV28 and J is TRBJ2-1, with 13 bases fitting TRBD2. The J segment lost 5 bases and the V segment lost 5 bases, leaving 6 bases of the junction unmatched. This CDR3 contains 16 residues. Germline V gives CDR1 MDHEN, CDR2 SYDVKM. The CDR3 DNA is TGTGCCAGCAGTCGCCTACTAGCGGGGGGGGACAATGAGCAGTTCTTC. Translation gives CASSRLLAGGDNEQFF.

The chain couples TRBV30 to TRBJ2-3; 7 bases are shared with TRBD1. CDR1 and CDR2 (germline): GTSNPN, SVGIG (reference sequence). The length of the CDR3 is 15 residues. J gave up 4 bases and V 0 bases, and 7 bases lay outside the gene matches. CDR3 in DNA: TGTGCCTGGAGTGTACGGCAGCAGGGGGCAGATACGCAGTATTTT. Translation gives CAWSVRQQGADTQYF.